Listed here is a single T cell receptor (beta chain). What it binds is not known. This specimen includes other DNA sequences encoding the same CDR3. V lost 3 bases to trimming and J lost 2 bases; unmatched junction nucleotides: 4. CDR3 size: 15 residues. CDR1 SGDLS and CDR2 YYNGEE come from the germline V gene. Naive-designated CD8 cells lacked CD45RO, were positively enriched for CCR7, and omitted terminally differentiated effector memory CD45RA+ cells. Free of recent acute infections or vaccinations, the donors were healthy HIV-negative adults. The data were obtained in a study of shared clonotypes between healthy human individuals. General study findings and limits: Four donors shared around 5% of their naive CD4 clonotypes. Sorted-subset samples were not fully sequenced, rarefaction indicated.

Deep was the level at which the assay was run. Produced via immunoSEQ multiplex PCR; TCRdb's table is partial and in-frame only. The sample lists around 2,000,000 clones, approximately 94% occurring once. This chain connects TRBV9 to TRBJ2-1; 8 nucleotides match TRBD2. The sample was naive CD8+ T cells from PBMCs. This sequence was found in a man younger than 35 in good health. Some clones in this sample may be carry-over from other donors' samples. CDR3 sequence (DNA): TGTGCCAGCAGCGCTAGCGGGCGCCCCTACAATGAGCAGTTCTTC. This sequence encodes CASSASGRPYNEQFF.